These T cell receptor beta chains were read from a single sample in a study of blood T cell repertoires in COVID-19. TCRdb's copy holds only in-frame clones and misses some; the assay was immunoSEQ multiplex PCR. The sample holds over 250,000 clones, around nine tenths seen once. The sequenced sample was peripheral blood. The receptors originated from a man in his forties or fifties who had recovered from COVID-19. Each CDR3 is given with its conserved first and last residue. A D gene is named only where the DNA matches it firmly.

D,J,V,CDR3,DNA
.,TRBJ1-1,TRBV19,CATSPMGVNTEAFF,TGTGCCACTTCACCGATGGGAGTGAACACTGAAGCTTTCTTT
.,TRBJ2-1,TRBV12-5,CASGQSRSYNEQFF,TGTGCTAGTGGCCAAAGCCGCTCCTACAATGAGCAGTTCTTC
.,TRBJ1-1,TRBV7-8,CASSLDKNTEAFF,TGTGCCAGCAGCTTAGACAAGAACACTGAAGCTTTCTTT
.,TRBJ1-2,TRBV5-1,CASSLDSLNGYTF,TGCGCCAGCAGCCTTGACAGTCTCAATGGCTACACCTTC
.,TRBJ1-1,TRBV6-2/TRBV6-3,CASSPGQGRGAFF,TGTGCCAGCAGTCCGGGGCAGGGGAGGGGCGCTTTCTTT
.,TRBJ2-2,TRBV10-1,CASISTETGELFF,TGCGCCAGCATAAGTACAGAAACCGGGGAGCTGTTTTTT
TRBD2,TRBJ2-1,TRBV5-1,CASSLRTSGVNEQFF,TGCGCCAGCAGCTTAAGGACTAGCGGGGTGAATGAGCAGTTCTTC
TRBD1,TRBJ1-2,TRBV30,CAWSKIRQGRVANYGYTF,TGTGCCTGGAGTAAAATAAGACAGGGGCGAGTAGCTAACTATGGCTACACCTTC
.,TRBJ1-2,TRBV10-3,CAISEVGQYGYTF,TGTGCCATCAGTGAGGTGGGGCAGTATGGCTACACCTTC
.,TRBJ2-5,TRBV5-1,CASSFTLSMETQYF,TGCGCCAGCAGCTTCACCTTGAGTATGGAGACCCAGTACTTC
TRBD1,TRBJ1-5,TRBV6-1,CASSATGTDINQPQHF,TGTGCCAGCAGTGCCACCGGGACAGACATAAATCAGCCCCAGCATTTT
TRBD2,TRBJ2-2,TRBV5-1,CASRPSGGLTGELFF,TGCGCCAGCAGACCTAGCGGGGGACTCACCGGGGAGCTGTTTTTT
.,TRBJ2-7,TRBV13,CASSLGRGEQYF,TGTGCCAGCAGCCTGGGGAGAGGGGAGCAGTACTTC
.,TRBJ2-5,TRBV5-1,CASSSGEGQETQYF,TGCGCCAGCAGCTCTGGTGAGGGCCAAGAGACCCAGTACTTC
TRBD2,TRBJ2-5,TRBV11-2,CASSPMGRGGGETQYF,TGTGCCAGCAGCCCGATGGGCCGGGGGGGAGGCGAGACCCAGTACTTC
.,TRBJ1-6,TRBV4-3,CASSQDRGGPGSSPLHF,TGCGCCAGCAGCCAAGATCGGGGGGGCCCTGGGAGTTCACCCCTCCACTTT
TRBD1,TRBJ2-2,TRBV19,CASSAIRDRGAGELFF,TGTGCCAGTAGTGCGATCCGGGACAGGGGAGCCGGGGAGCTGTTTTTT
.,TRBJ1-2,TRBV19,CASTSNGGQLDYGYTF,TGTGCCAGTACTTCAAACGGGGGGCAATTAGACTATGGCTACACCTTC
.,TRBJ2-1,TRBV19,CASSIVEGHRNEQFF,TGTGCCAGTAGTATAGTGGAGGGTCACCGGAATGAGCAGTTCTTC
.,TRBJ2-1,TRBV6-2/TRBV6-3,CASSYLRDHNEQFF,TGTGCCAGCAGTTACCTGCGGGACCACAATGAGCAGTTCTTC